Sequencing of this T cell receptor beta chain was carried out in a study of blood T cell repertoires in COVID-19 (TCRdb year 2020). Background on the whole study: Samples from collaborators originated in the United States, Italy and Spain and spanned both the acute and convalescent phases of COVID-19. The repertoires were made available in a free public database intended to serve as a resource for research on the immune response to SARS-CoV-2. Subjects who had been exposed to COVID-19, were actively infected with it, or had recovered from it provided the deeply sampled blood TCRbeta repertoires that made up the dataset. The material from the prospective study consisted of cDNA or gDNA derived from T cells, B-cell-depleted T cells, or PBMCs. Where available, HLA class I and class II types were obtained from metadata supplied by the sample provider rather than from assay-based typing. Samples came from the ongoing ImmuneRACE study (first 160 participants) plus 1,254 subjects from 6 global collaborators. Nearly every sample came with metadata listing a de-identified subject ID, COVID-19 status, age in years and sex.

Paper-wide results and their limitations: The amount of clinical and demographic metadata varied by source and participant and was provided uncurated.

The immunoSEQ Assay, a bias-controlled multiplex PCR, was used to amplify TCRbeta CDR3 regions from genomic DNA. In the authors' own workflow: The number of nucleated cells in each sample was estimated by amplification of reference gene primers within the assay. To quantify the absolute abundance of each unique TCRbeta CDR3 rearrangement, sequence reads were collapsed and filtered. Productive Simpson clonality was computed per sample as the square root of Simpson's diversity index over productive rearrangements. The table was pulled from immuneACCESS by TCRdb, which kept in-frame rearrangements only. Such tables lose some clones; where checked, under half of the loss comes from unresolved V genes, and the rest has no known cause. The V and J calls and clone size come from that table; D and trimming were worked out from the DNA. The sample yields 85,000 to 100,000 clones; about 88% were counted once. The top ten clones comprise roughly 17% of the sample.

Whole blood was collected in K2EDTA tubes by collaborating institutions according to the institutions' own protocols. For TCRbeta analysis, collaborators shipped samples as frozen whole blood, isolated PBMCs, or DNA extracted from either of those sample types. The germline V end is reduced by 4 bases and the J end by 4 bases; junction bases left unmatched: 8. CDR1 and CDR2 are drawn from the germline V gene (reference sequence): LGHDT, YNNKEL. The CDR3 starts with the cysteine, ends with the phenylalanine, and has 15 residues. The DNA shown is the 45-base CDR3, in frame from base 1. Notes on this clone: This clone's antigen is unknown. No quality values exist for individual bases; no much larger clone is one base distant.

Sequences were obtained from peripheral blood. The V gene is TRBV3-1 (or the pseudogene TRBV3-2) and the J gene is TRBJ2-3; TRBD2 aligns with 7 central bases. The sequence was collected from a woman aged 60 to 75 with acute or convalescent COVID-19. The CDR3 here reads CASSPTGGNSDTQYF. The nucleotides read TGTGCCAGCAGCCCCACGGGGGGTAATTCAGATACGCAGTATTTT.